This record concerns one T cell receptor (beta chain) sequence. The sample originates from a study of cytomegalovirus exposure and HLA in healthy donors. Vbeta (60) and Jbeta (13) primers were used in the PCR. Assay: immunoSEQ multiplex PCR; the TCRdb copy retains only in-frame clones and omits some. The sample shows under 200,000 clones, approximately 81% of them seen only once. The CDR3 has 17 residues. Looked up from germline, CDR1 is SNHLY and CDR2 is FYNNEI. With 6 bases clipped from V and 5 bases from J, the junction kept 15 bases outside the gene matches. The source material was PBMCs. The sequence derives from a male donor in good health and CMV-seronegative. The chain couples TRBV2 to TRBJ1-3, with 8 bases lining up with TRBD1. The CDR3 loop reads CASSLNPPGQVRNTIYF. CDR3 nucleotide sequence: TGTGCCAGCAGCTTAAACCCACCGGGACAGGTTAGAAACACCATATATTTT.